This paragraph covers one T cell receptor beta chain sequence. The record originates from a study of cytotoxic CD8 clonotypes in ibrutinib-treated CLL. Sequenced by immunoSEQ multiplex PCR; TCRdb stores in-frame clones only, minus some. The repertoire holds about 130,000 clones, with roughly 83% as singletons. The ends lost 0 bases at V and 10 bases at J; junction bases unmatched: 15. This CDR3 region has 17 residues. Per germline, CDR1 MNHNS and CDR2 SASEGT. The specimen was PBMCs, collected after 12 months of ibrutinib treatment. V and J are TRBV6-1 and TRBJ1-5, with 7 bases matching TRBD1. This receptor was taken from a human donor with chronic lymphocytic leukemia. CDR3 nucleotides: TGTGCCAGCAGTGAAGCGCGAGGAGGACAGGCGTACGGCCCCCAGCATTTT. It encodes CASSEARGGQAYGPQHF.